The 22 T cell receptor beta chains below all came from one sample that was sequenced in a study of blood T cells in healthy people across ages. Then a second PCR, running roughly 6 to 11 cycles, was carried out with a sample-barcoded 5' primer and a J-beta primer mix. TCRdb re-derived calls from the 5' RACE reads in MiXCR, one entry per CDR3 protein. The repertoire holds 710,000 or so distinct CDR3 sequences, with about 24% as singletons. The sequenced sample consisted of blood. The receptors shown here come from an older man in good health.

The V gene is TRBV6-5, the J gene TRBJ1-2; 9 bases map to TRBD1. In germline, CDR1 is MNHEY, CDR2 SVGAGI. This CDR3 is built from 14 residues. Losses at the gene ends were 6 bases for V and 4 bases for J; bases not matched to a gene: 6. In nucleotides, the CDR3 is TGTGCCAGCAGGAAAGCGGACAGGGGCTATGGCTACACCTTC. The encoded protein is CASRKADRGYGYTF.

The V and J genes are TRBV21-1 and TRBJ2-7; the table's D call TRBD2 went unverified against the DNA. TRBV21-1 is classified as a pseudogene. This CDR3 has 19 amino acids. The CDR3 DNA reads TGTGCCAGCAGCAAAGACCGGACTAGCGGGGATGACTACTCCTACGAGCAGTACTTC. It specifies CASSKDRTSGDDYSYEQYF.

The J gene is TRBJ2-1, the V gene TRBV11-3, with TRBD2 matching over 9 bases. J lost 4 bases, V lost 9 bases, and 7 bases had no gene match. In germline, CDR1 is SGHNT, CDR2 YENEEA. This CDR3 has 14 residues. The CDR3 sequence: CASKLAGTYNEQFF. In DNA form, the CDR3 reads TGTGCCAGTAAGCTAGCGGGAACATACAATGAGCAGTTCTTC.

The chain links TRBV24-1 to TRBJ2-1, with no clear D. The J call is uncertain, as TRBJ2-5 better fits the DNA end. Per the germline V gene, CDR1 is KGHDR and CDR2 is SFDVKD. This CDR3 spans 14 amino acids. CDR3 coding DNA: TGTGCCACCAGTGATTATGAGACGGCGGAGACCCAGTACTTC. This translates into CATSDYETAETQYF.

The chain uses TRBV20-1 and TRBJ1-4; D is uncertain. The V end was cut by 2 bases, the J end by 4 bases, with 8 bases between. CDR1 is DFQATT, CDR2 SNEGSKA, per germline (reference sequence). The CDR3 runs to 13 residues. The CDR3 DNA is TGCAGTGCTAGACGGCTCATTAATGAAAAACTGTTTTTT. Its translation is CSARRLINEKLFF.

The J gene is TRBJ2-2, the V gene TRBV7-3, with 11 bases aligning to TRBD1. Germline values: CDR1 SGHTA, CDR2 FQGTGA. This CDR3 region has 15 residues. V was pared by 5 bases and J by 7 bases, with 6 bases of the junction left unmatched. The CDR3, as DNA: TGTGCCAGCAGCAGAGGGACAGGGGGAGGCGGGGAGCTGTTTTTT. Its protein product is CASSRGTGGGGELFF.

This clonotype showed up just a few times. The chain recombines TRBV3-1 with TRBJ1-1; maybe TRBD1 (5 bases). CDR1 is LGHDT and CDR2 is YNNKEL in the germline V gene (reference sequence). V was clipped by 4 bases and J by 8 bases, with 14 bases between them. The CDR3 loop spans 13 amino acids. DNA of the CDR3: TGTGCCAGCAGCCGCCCCCGGGGCAGGGAAGCTTTCTTT. Protein sequence: CASSRPRGREAFF.

This chain uses TRBV15 with TRBJ2-1; TRBD1 matches at 7 bases. This CDR3 spans 15 amino acids. The junction had 8 bases not matched to a gene; V was cut back by 3 bases and J by 6 bases. Germline-derived CDR1 and CDR2 are LNHNV and YYDKDF (reference sequence). CDR3 nucleotide sequence: TGTGCCACCAGCAGGGATCGGACAGGAAGCAATGAGCAGTTCTTC. Amino acids: CATSRDRTGSNEQFF.

This clonotype was found once. This chain connects TRBV7-6 to TRBJ2-5; D unclear. The ends were cut back, 1 base at V and 5 bases at J, with 8 bases in the middle. The CDR3 spans 13 residues. The germline V gene encodes CDR1 SGHVS and CDR2 FNYEAQ. The CDR3 DNA reads as TGTGCCAGCAGCTTAGTTAGGGATGAGACCCAGTACTTC. Residues: CASSLVRDETQYF.

This clonotype has a handful of counts. J is TRBJ1-1 and V is TRBV12-3 or TRBV12-4; D uncertain. With 5 bases removed from V and 4 bases from J, the gap between germline ends came to 11 bases. This CDR3 comprises 13 residues. The CDR3 region has the DNA TGTGCCAGCAGTCGTCAGGAGGGCACTGAAGCTTTCTTT. Protein sequence: CASSRQEGTEAFF.

V usage is TRBV6-2 or TRBV6-3 and J usage is TRBJ2-1; 14 bases are shared with TRBD2. The CDR3 spans 17 residues. Germline trimming cut 2 bases from V and 4 bases from J; bases unmatched to any gene: 4. CDR1 and CDR2 from the germline V gene are MNHEY and SVGEGT. The CDR3 region has the DNA TGTGCCAGCAGTTACGGGACTAGCGGGAGTTCATACAATGAGCAGTTCTTC. Translating it yields CASSYGTSGSSYNEQFF.

The sample holds many counts of this clonotype. The chain has TRBV12-3 or TRBV12-4 and TRBJ2-5, with D perhaps TRBD1 (7 bases). V was trimmed by 6 bases and J by 4 bases, leaving 12 bases between them. This CDR3 is built from 13 residues. CDR3 DNA: TGTGCCAGCAGACTCAGGGGGGTAGAGACCCAGTACTTC. Its translation is CASRLRGVETQYF.

The chain uses TRBV7-9 and TRBJ1-3; D ambiguous. Germline CDR1 SEHNR, CDR2 FQNEAQ (reference sequence). The length of the CDR3 is 15 residues. V lost 5 bases to trimming and J lost 3 bases, with 14 bases between them. The CDR3 loop is CASSVTTVNGNTIYF. The CDR3 coding sequence is TGTGCCAGCAGCGTCACTACGGTTAATGGAAACACCATATATTTT.

A few counts support this clonotype. The chain couples TRBV5-1 to TRBJ2-5; D is uncertain. The CDR3 is 13 residues long. V lost 4 bases, J lost 5 bases, and 12 bases lay in between. Germline values: CDR1 SGHRS, CDR2 YFSETQ. The CDR3 region is CASSQFVGETQYF. DNA of the CDR3: TGCGCCAGCAGCCAATTCGTTGGGGAGACCCAGTACTTC.

J is TRBJ2-3 and V is TRBV5-1; 7 nucleotides line up with TRBD2. Germline V gives CDR1 SGHRS, CDR2 YFSETQ. The V segment lost 3 bases and the J segment 2 bases; nucleotides outside the gene matches: 6. CDR3 size: 15 residues. CDR3 sequence (DNA): TGCGCCAGCAGCTCGTTGCGGGAGTTCACAGATACGCAGTATTTT. Its protein product is CASSSLREFTDTQYF.

This clonotype was seen more than once but under ten times. The genes are TRBV28 and TRBJ2-3, with 9 bases matching TRBD2. CDR1 and CDR2 from the germline V gene are MDHEN and SYDVKM. This CDR3 region has 15 residues. With 6 bases clipped from V and 2 bases from J, the junction kept 6 bases outside the gene matches. CDR3 sequence: CASRESGGNTDTQYF. CDR3 nucleotides: TGTGCCAGCAGGGAGAGCGGGGGGAACACAGATACGCAGTATTTT. Full variable domain (rest looked up from reference TRBV28 and TRBJ2-3): DVKVTQSSRYLVKRTGEKVFLECVQDMDHENMFWYRQDPGLGLRLIYFSYDVKMKEKGDIPEGYSVSREKKERFSLILESASTNQTSMYLCASRESGGNTDTQYFGPGTRLTVL.

J is TRBJ1-2 and V is TRBV2, with D hard to call. The CDR3 spans 14 residues. The germline CDR1 and CDR2 sequences are SNHLY and FYNNEI. V gave up 1 base and J gave up 0 bases, with 6 bases separating them. The CDR3 DNA follows: TGTGCCAGCAGTGAAGTGGTGTCTAACTATGGCTACACCTTC. Translation: CASSEVVSNYGYTF.

The rearrangement joins TRBV6-6 to TRBJ2-2, with TRBD2 identical over 7 bases. Germline CDR1 reads MNHNY; CDR2 reads SVGAGI (reference sequence). V was pared by 6 bases and J by 4 bases, with 8 bases of the junction left unmatched. This CDR3 has 15 amino acids. The CDR3 DNA follows: TGTGCCAGCAGCCCAAGACTAGCTCTCACCGGGGAGCTGTTTTTT. Its protein product is CASSPRLALTGELFF.

Worth noting for this clonotype: This may be a read error: a much more frequent sequence differs by one nucleotide. Since no conserved phenylalanine or tryptophan closes the CDR3, a read error is the likely cause. V usage is TRBV9 and J usage is TRBJ1-6; D gene uncertain. This CDR3 spans 13 amino acids. CDR1 is SGDLS and CDR2 is YYNGEE in the germline V gene. V was shortened by 0 bases and J by 8 bases, with 6 bases between the two germline ends. The CDR3 DNA is TGTGCCAGCAGCGTAGAAGCGGATTCACCCCTCCACCTT. It codes for CASSVEADSPLHL.

The chain employs TRBV12-3 or TRBV12-4 and TRBJ2-1, with 10 bases that match TRBD2. TRBJ2-5 matches the DNA end more closely, so the J call is doubtful. The length of the CDR3 is 14 residues. The CDR3 sequence is CASSFSTSGETQYF. Written as DNA, the CDR3 is TGTGCCAGCAGTTTTTCGACTAGCGGGGAGACCCAGTACTTC.

This chain connects TRBV14 to TRBJ2-3; D gene uncertain. V was pared by 0 bases and J by 4 bases, with 20 bases between. Per germline, CDR1 SGHDN and CDR2 FVKESK. The CDR3 has 18 amino acids. The CDR3 protein is CASSQESVDWRIPDTQYF. DNA of the CDR3: TGTGCCAGCAGCCAAGAGTCGGTTGATTGGCGGATTCCAGATACGCAGTATTTT.

V and J are TRBV6-1 and TRBJ1-6, with D possibly TRBD1 on 5 matching bases. Germline V gene lookup returns CDR1 MNHNS and CDR2 SASEGT. There are 14 residues in the CDR3. Trimming cost V 7 bases and J 6 bases, with 13 bases left between them. CDR3 nucleotides: TGTGCCAGCATCCAGGGAGTACTTAATTCACCCCTCCACTTT. Its translation: CASIQGVLNSPLHF.